Reported below is one TCR beta chain. The record originates from a study of blood T cell repertoires in COVID-19. Some clones are missing from TCRdb's copy, which holds only in-frame ones; the method was immunoSEQ multiplex PCR. The data show 75,000 to 90,000 clones, about 89% seen once. The germline V and J ends were trimmed by 3 bases and 4 bases, with 16 bases remaining between them. The CDR3 spans 16 residues. Germline V gene sequence: CDR1 LNHNV, CDR2 YYDKDF (reference sequence). The chain combines TRBV15 with TRBJ2-1, with D maybe TRBD1 (5 bases). The receptor was isolated from a man aged 45-65 years with active or convalescent COVID-19. The sample taken for sequencing was peripheral blood. The CDR3 loop reads CATSRAGNKGYNEQFF. DNA of the CDR3: TGTGCCACCAGCAGGGCAGGGAACAAGGGGTACAATGAGCAGTTCTTC. Full variable domain (missing parts from reference TRBV15 and TRBJ2-1): DAMVIQNPRYQVTQFGKPVTLSCSQTLNHNVMYWYQQKSSQAPKLLFHYYDKDFNNEADTPDNFQSRRPNTSFCFLDIRSPGLGDTAMYLCATSRAGNKGYNEQFFGPGTRLTVL.